This TCR beta chain was observed in a study of blood T cell repertoires in COVID-19. In the study overall: Acute-phase and convalescent COVID-19 samples originated in the United States, Italy and Spain.

Trimming took off 3 bases at V and 6 bases at J, with 12 bases between the two ends. Germline values: CDR1 SEHNR, CDR2 FQNEAQ (reference sequence). CDR3 length equals 14 residues. In the authors' methods: Reference gene primer amplification gave nucleated cell count estimates. Produced via immunoSEQ multiplex PCR; TCRdb's table is partial and in-frame only. The DNA gave D and trimming, while V, J and clone size come from that table. The table records a few hundred thousand clones, roughly 91% of them present only once. This TCR came from a man aged 18 to 30 who had recovered from COVID-19. Input material: PBMCs or T cells enriched from blood (not recorded which). The chain couples TRBV7-9 to TRBJ2-1; D possibly corresponds to TRBD1 (5 bases). The CDR3 protein is CASSLQGPRNEQFF. Here the CDR3 DNA reads TGTGCCAGCAGCTTGCAGGGTCCGCGCAATGAGCAGTTCTTC.